This TCR beta chain stems from a study of a mutant IDH1 vaccine in newly diagnosed glioma. Study-wide background: Following radiotherapy alone, or alongside temozolomide cycles, vaccination was started after an interval of 4-6 weeks. Receipt of radiotherapy, temozolomide, or both preceded the study, and most received both.

Here immunoSEQ multiplex PCR was the method, and the copy in TCRdb shows in-frame clones only, minus some. This sample has 43,000 or so clones, with roughly 84% found just once. Germline-derived CDR1 and CDR2 are SGHDT and YYEEEE. The CDR3 length is 16 residues. Germline trimming cut 4 bases from V and 0 bases from J; bases unmatched to any gene: 7. Worth noting for this clone: The antigen remains unidentified.

General study findings and limits: Vaccine-induced immune responses occurred in more than 80% of patients.

Time point indicated: week 23, last vaccination. Vaccine doses each comprised 300 ug of mutant IDH1 20-mer peptide, with topical imiquimod. The donor cohort comprised cases of new WHO grade 3 or 4 IDH1-mutant, ATRX-lost astrocytoma. The gene calls are TRBV5-6 and TRBJ2-1; 7 bases are a match to TRBD2. This clonotype was obtained from a woman aged 18-30 years with glioma. Some clones in this sample may be carry-over from other donors' samples. Sequenced here: PBMCs, sampled from a glioma patient whose treatment included an IDH1 peptide vaccine. Here the CDR3 DNA reads TGTGCCAGCAGCGACCGGGGGGTCAGCTCCTACAATGAGCAGTTCTTC. This translates into CASSDRGVSSYNEQFF.